One sample yielded the 7 T cell receptor beta chains listed below, sequenced in a study of shared clonotypes between healthy human individuals. The data were produced by immunoSEQ multiplex PCR, yet TCRdb's version contains in-frame clones alone and is incomplete. The repertoire has more than 2 million clones, approximately 94% of them found once; the top ten carry 0.1% to 0.15%. Material for sequencing was naive CD4+ T cells sorted from blood. This sample's subset: CD45RA+ positively selected. The receptors here all came from a man younger than 35 in good health.

The CDR3 is CASSPDRGRVGNTGELFF. The CDR3 region has the DNA TGTGCCAGCAGCCCGGACAGGGGGAGAGTAGGAAACACCGGGGAGCTGTTTTTT. This rearrangement joins TRBV9 to TRBJ2-2; 10 bases are shared with TRBD1. The CDR3 has 18 residues. The V segment lost 4 bases and the J segment 2 bases; nucleotides outside the gene matches: 11. Germline V CDR1 and CDR2: SGDLS, YYNGEE.

Comment on this clone: The same CDR3 is also encoded by other DNA sequences in this sample. This chain links TRBV5-1 with TRBJ2-5; D is ambiguous. Deletions cut 4 bases from V and 0 bases from J, with 4 bases between. Germline-derived CDR1 and CDR2 are SGHRS and YFSETQ. The CDR3 runs to 12 residues. The CDR3 sequence: CASSAYQETQYF. The CDR3 DNA reads TGCGCCAGCAGCGCATACCAAGAGACCCAGTACTTC.

The chain has TRBV29-1 and TRBJ2-7; D ambiguous. Germline CDR1 is SQVTM and CDR2 is ANQGSEA. V lost 7 bases and J 0 bases, leaving 13 bases between the germline ends. The CDR3 is 13 amino acids. CDR3 sequence reads: CSGSGDRSYEQYF. In nucleotides, the CDR3 is TGCAGCGGCTCTGGAGATCGCTCCTACGAGCAGTACTTC.

The chain links TRBV5-1 to TRBJ1-4, with D tentatively TRBD1 (5 bases). The CDR3 length is 16 residues. In germline, CDR1 is SGHRS, CDR2 YFSETQ. V shed 1 base and J shed 3 bases, with 13 bases lying between them. Here the CDR3 DNA reads TGCGCCAGCAGCTTGAATATCAGGGAGGCTAATGAAAAACTGTTTTTT. Protein sequence: CASSLNIREANEKLFF. Filled out from reference TRBV5-1 and TRBJ1-4, the complete variable domain reads KAGVTQTPRYLIKTRGQQVTLSCSPISGHRSVSWYQQTPGQGLQFLFEYFSETQRNKGNFPGRFSGRQFSNSRSEMNVSTLELGDSALYLCASSLNIREANEKLFFGSGTQLSVL.

CDR3 protein: CASSHKPYNTGELFF. The DNA for the CDR3 is TGTGCCAGCAGCCACAAACCTTATAACACCGGGGAGCTGTTTTTT. This chain joins TRBV21-1 and TRBJ2-2; the table's D call, TRBD1, was not checked against the DNA. TRBV21-1 is labeled a pseudogene. This CDR3 has 15 amino acids.

The chain joins TRBV4-1 to TRBJ1-1; tentative D call: TRBD1 (5 bases). The CDR3 loop spans 14 amino acids. CDR1 and CDR2 from the germline V gene are MGHRA and YSYEKL. V dropped 2 bases and J dropped 11 bases, with 18 bases sitting between them. CDR3 bases: TGCGCCAGCAGCCAATTGCCCAGGGTGTCCGAGGCTTTCTTT. Amino acid sequence: CASSQLPRVSEAFF.

The chain has TRBV18 and TRBJ1-1, with 7 bases identical to TRBD1. The germline gives CDR1 KGHSH, CDR2 LQKENI. The CDR3 covers 13 residues. V trimming: 3 bases; J trimming: 4 bases; junction bases outside the gene matches: 2. In DNA, the CDR3 is TGTGCCAGCTCACCTGGGACAGTCACTGAAGCTTTCTTT. Protein sequence: CASSPGTVTEAFF.